The T cell receptor beta chain under discussion was sequenced for a study of T-cell memory formation after mild COVID-19. Germline V CDR1 and CDR2: MNHNY, SVGAGI (reference sequence). The CDR3 is made up of 14 amino acids. V shed 7 bases and J shed 11 bases, with 20 bases lying between them. TCRdb analysed the 5' RACE reads with MiXCR anew, one entry per CDR3 protein. The sample holds hundreds of thousands of distinct CDR3 sequences, approximately 8.4% seen once. This clonotype appeared many times. Material: PBMCs or a T cell subset sorted from them (not recorded which). This clonotype was obtained from a man between 18 and 29 years old who had mild COVID-19 (a few samples of this study predate the infection). Cell type and time point are not known. The rearrangement links TRBV6-6 to TRBJ1-4, with D perhaps matching TRBD1 (5 bases). CDR3: CASTTSWGEVKLFF. The CDR3 DNA reads as TGTGCCAGCACCACCAGTTGGGGGGAGGTCAAACTGTTTTTT.